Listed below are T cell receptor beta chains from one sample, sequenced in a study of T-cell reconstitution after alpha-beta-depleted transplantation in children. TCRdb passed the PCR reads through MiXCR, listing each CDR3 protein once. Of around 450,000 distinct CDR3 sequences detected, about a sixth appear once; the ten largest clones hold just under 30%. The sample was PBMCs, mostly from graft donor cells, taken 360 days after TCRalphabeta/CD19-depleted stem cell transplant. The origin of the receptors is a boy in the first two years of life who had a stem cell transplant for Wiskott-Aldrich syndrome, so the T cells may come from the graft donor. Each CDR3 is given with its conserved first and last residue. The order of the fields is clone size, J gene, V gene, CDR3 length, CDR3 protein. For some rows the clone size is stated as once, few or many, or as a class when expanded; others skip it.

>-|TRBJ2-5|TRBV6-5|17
CASSYSGTSGMGETQYF
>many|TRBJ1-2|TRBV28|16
CASSSLLRVGNYGYTF
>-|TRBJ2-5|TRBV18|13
CASRTGGEETQYF
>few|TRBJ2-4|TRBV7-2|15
CASSFGEKAKNIQYF
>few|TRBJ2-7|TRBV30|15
CAWSVLHSKAYEQYF
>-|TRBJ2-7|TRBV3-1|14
CASSRQVGTYEQYF
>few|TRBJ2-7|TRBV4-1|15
CASSQDMDRAYEQYF
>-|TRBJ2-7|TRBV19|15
CASSTRGLGPYEQYF
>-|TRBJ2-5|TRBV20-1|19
CSARGWGQGSFRTQETQYF
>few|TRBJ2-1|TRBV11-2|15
CASSLVTGSYNEQFF